This T cell receptor (beta chain) was captured by sequencing in a study of blood T cell repertoires in COVID-19. Overall study context: T cells, B-cell-depleted T cells, or PBMCs provided the cDNA or gDNA that served as material.

CDR1 SGHVS and CDR2 FQNEAQ come from the germline V gene. CDR3 size: 17 residues. V lost 4 bases, J lost 2 bases, and 7 bases stayed unmatched. Original methodology: Amplification with reference gene primers provided the estimates of nucleated cell counts. TCRdb's table, derived via immunoSEQ multiplex PCR, lists solely in-frame clones and lacks some. D and trimming come from the DNA, and the V and J calls and clone size come from that table. The sample lists 55,000 to 80,000 clones; around 80% were seen once. The rearrangement uses TRBV7-8 and TRBJ2-2, with TRBD2 matching over 10 bases. Sequenced input: peripheral blood. The receptor comes from a human donor in a cohort sampled during active COVID-19. Written as DNA, the CDR3 is TGTGCCAGCAGCTCGTCCGGACTAGCGGCCAACACCGGGGAGCTGTTTTTT. Its translation: CASSSSGLAANTGELFF.